The 29 T cell receptor beta chains listed next were all sequenced from one sample in a study of T cell responses to AZD1222 COVID-19 vaccine (dated by TCRdb to about 2021). The library was prepared using the immunoSEQ multiplex PCR assay. TCRdb took this table from immuneACCESS and kept in-frame rearrangements with V and J called. Such tables lack part of the clones; where checked against another copy, unresolved V genes explain under half of the gap, and the rest is unexplained. Here the sample has 150,000 or so clones; around 85% occur a single time. The leading ten clones occupy more than 7% of the sample. This sample's time point label indicates: baseline before first vaccination. Sequencing used peripheral blood, obtained on day 0 of AZD1222 vaccination. The receptors derive from an adult in good health.

This sequence joins TRBV29-1 and TRBJ2-3, with TRBD1 matching over 9 bases. CDR3 length equals 14 residues. Unmatched junction bases numbered 9, after V lost 7 bases and J lost 4 bases. Germline V gene sequence: CDR1 SQVTM, CDR2 ANQGSEA. CDR3 nucleotides: TGCAGCGCTGACTCGGGACAGGGCGCAGATACGCAGTATTTT. Translation: CSADSGQGADTQYF.

The chain links TRBV7-6 to TRBJ1-1; D unresolved. V was cut by 4 bases and J by 4 bases, with 10 bases left in between. Germline V gives CDR1 SGHVS, CDR2 FNYEAQ. This CDR3 spans 13 amino acids. The CDR3 protein is CASSSGLSTEAFF. As DNA, the CDR3 is TGTGCCAGCAGCTCGGGATTATCCACTGAAGCTTTCTTT.

This clone came up once. The chain has TRBV11-3 and TRBJ2-5; no reliable D call. V lost 5 bases and J lost 5, with 12 bases in between. Germline values: CDR1 SGHNT, CDR2 YENEEA. The CDR3 covers 13 residues. CDR3 in amino acids: CASSMDMGETQYF. CDR3 nucleotides: TGTGCCAGCAGCATGGATATGGGGGAGACCCAGTACTTC.

V usage is TRBV7-9 and J usage is TRBJ2-3, with TRBD1 identical over 9 bases. Per the germline V gene, CDR1 is SEHNR and CDR2 is FQNEAQ (reference sequence). After removal of 5 bases from V and 3 bases from J, the junction contained 9 bases not matched to a gene. The CDR3 sequence is 16 residues long. The CDR3 nucleotides read TGTGCCAGCAGCAGGGGCGAGACAGGGGGAACAGATACGCAGTATTTT. Translating gives CASSRGETGGTDTQYF.

In this sample, this clone turned up once. This chain links TRBV4-1 with TRBJ2-7; 13 bases agree with TRBD2. The length of the CDR3 is 18 residues. CDR1 MGHRA and CDR2 YSYEKL come from the germline V gene. J gave up 0 bases and V 3 bases, and 8 bases lay outside the gene matches. The CDR3 coding sequence is TGCGCCAGCAGCCATCCGGGACTAGCGGGGAATAGCTCCTACGAGCAGTACTTC. It is translated as CASSHPGLAGNSSYEQYF.

The chain couples TRBV19 to TRBJ2-2; D may be TRBD1 (6 bases). The germline CDR1 and CDR2 sequences are LNHDA and SQIVND (reference sequence). There are 14 residues in the CDR3. V lost 11 bases and J 7 bases, leaving 20 bases between the germline ends. The CDR3 protein is CAASRQAGHGELFF. The CDR3 region has the DNA TGTGCCGCATCTCGACAGGCCGGACACGGGGAGCTGTTTTTT.

The V and J genes are TRBV29-1 and TRBJ2-1; 10 bases match TRBD1. Germline V gene sequence: CDR1 SQVTM, CDR2 ANQGSEA. J was trimmed by 2 bases and V by 6 bases; bases with no gene match: 7. CDR3 length: 15 amino acids. The CDR3 nucleotides read TGCAGCGTCCCCCCCGGGACAGGGGCCTACAATGAGCAGTTCTTC. As protein: CSVPPGTGAYNEQFF.

The V and J genes are TRBV19 and TRBJ1-4; D possibly corresponds to TRBD1 (5 bases). The ends were cut back, 6 bases at V and 7 bases at J, with 15 bases in the middle. From germline, CDR1 is LNHDA and CDR2 SQIVND (reference sequence). The CDR3 runs to 14 residues. The CDR3 DNA reads as TGTGCCAGTAGACCTCAGGGTTTTGGTGAAAAACTGTTTTTT. Protein: CASRPQGFGEKLFF. Full variable domain (missing parts from reference TRBV19 and TRBJ1-4): DGGITQSPKYLFRKEGQNVTLSCEQNLNHDAMYWYRQDPGQGLRLIYYSQIVNDFQKGDIAEGYSVSREKKESFPLTVTSAQKNPTAFYLCASRPQGFGEKLFFGSGTQLSVL.

This sequence joins TRBV6-1 and TRBJ1-2; possible D gene TRBD1, 5 bases. Trimming cost V 7 bases and J 2 bases, with 17 bases left between them. CDR1 MNHNS and CDR2 SASEGT come from the germline V gene. The CDR3 has 15 amino acids. The CDR3 here is CASTRWTTDNYGYTF. In DNA, the CDR3 is TGTGCCAGCACCCGCTGGACGACAGACAACTATGGCTACACCTTC.

Written as DNA, the CDR3 is TGTGCCAGCAGTTCCCGGGGCTCTGGAAACACCATATATTTT. Translated: CASSSRGSGNTIYF. The V and J genes are TRBV27 and TRBJ1-3; D not certain. Germline V gene lookup returns CDR1 MNHEY and CDR2 SMNVEV (reference sequence). Trimming removed 4 bases at V and 0 bases at J, with 7 bases between. CDR3 size: 14 residues.

The chain uses TRBV6-7 and TRBJ2-4; possibly TRBD2 for D (6 bases). TRBV6-7 has ORF status, its function being uncertain. This CDR3 has 14 amino acids. Trimming took 8 bases from V and 7 from J, leaving 18 bases between them. Written as DNA, the CDR3 is TGTGCCAGCCCCCGGGGGTTAGAGGGGAACATTCAGTACTTC. This sequence encodes CASPRGLEGNIQYF.

V usage is TRBV9 and J usage is TRBJ2-3; 8 positions agree with TRBD2. From germline, CDR1 is SGDLS and CDR2 YYNGEE. The CDR3 covers 16 residues. J gave up 3 bases and V 0 bases, and 6 bases lay outside the gene matches. The CDR3 DNA sequence: TGTGCCAGCAGCGTAGGACGGGGGGGCCGGACAGATACGCAGTATTTT. Its protein product is CASSVGRGGRTDTQYF.

This clone turned up a few times. V gene TRBV7-2 combines with J gene TRBJ2-1; the match to TRBD1 covers 7 bases. The V and J ends lost 3 bases and 10 bases, in that order; junction bases with no gene match: 9. CDR1 is SGHTA and CDR2 is FQGNSA in the germline V gene. The CDR3 loop spans 14 amino acids. Here the CDR3 reads CASSFLTGVEEQFF. In DNA form, the CDR3 reads TGTGCCAGCAGCTTCCTAACAGGGGTGGAGGAGCAGTTCTTC.

The genes are TRBV3-1 (or the pseudogene TRBV3-2) and TRBJ1-1, with D tentatively TRBD1 (5 bases). Germline assignment: CDR1 LGHDT and CDR2 YNNKEL (reference sequence). V lost 4 bases and J lost 5, with 17 bases in between. This CDR3 is built from 15 residues. The CDR3, as DNA: TGTGCCAGCAGCCCGATTCCGGGGGGAAGAACTGAAGCTTTCTTT. As protein: CASSPIPGGRTEAFF.

The chain employs TRBV27 and TRBJ2-2; 9 bases agree with TRBD2. The CDR3 length is 16 residues. Losses at the gene ends were 2 bases for V and 0 bases for J; bases not matched to a gene: 1. In germline, CDR1 is MNHEY, CDR2 SMNVEV (reference sequence). The chain's CDR3 is CASSLKRGANTGELFF. For the CDR3, the DNA is TGTGCCAGCAGTTTAAAGCGGGGGGCGAACACCGGGGAGCTGTTTTTT.

V is TRBV5-4 and J is TRBJ1-1, with 10 bases identical to TRBD1. The CDR3 has 16 residues. Looked up from germline, CDR1 is SGHNT and CDR2 is YYREEE (reference sequence). J gave up 2 bases and V 4 bases, and 8 bases lay outside the gene matches. CDR3 protein: CASSARDRGFNTEAFF. The CDR3 coding sequence is TGTGCCAGCAGCGCCCGGGACAGGGGATTCAACACTGAAGCTTTCTTT.

CDR3 amino acids: CASRISQGTTEAFF. CDR3 in DNA: TGTGCCAGTAGGATAAGCCAAGGGACCACTGAAGCTTTCTTT. This sequence joins TRBV19 and TRBJ1-1; TRBD1 is a possible D gene (5 bases). V was shortened by 6 bases and J by 4 bases, with 15 bases between the two germline ends. Germline CDR1 reads LNHDA; CDR2 reads SQIVND (reference sequence). This CDR3 has 14 amino acids.

The V and J genes are TRBV6-1 and TRBJ1-6; tentative D call: TRBD1 (6 bases). The V end was cut by 5 bases, the J end by 9 bases, with 14 bases between. Per germline, CDR1 MNHNS and CDR2 SASEGT. CDR3 length: 14 amino acids. CDR3 sequence (DNA): TGTGCCAGCAGTTCACAGGGTGGGGCTTCACCCCTCCACTTT. It is translated as CASSSQGGASPLHF.

This chain uses TRBV10-3 with TRBJ2-1, with 8 bases that match TRBD2. V was pared by 3 bases and J by 7 bases, with 2 bases of the junction left unmatched. The CDR3 totals 13 residues. Germline V gives CDR1 ENHRY, CDR2 SYGVKD. CDR3 nucleotide sequence: TGTGCCATCAGTGACGGCGGGGGGAATGAGCAGTTCTTC. This gives the protein CAISDGGGNEQFF.

This clone was counted once. V gene TRBV28 combines with J gene TRBJ2-1, with TRBD2 identical over 9 bases. Looked up from germline, CDR1 is MDHEN and CDR2 is SYDVKM. This CDR3 comprises 16 residues. V dropped 6 bases and J dropped 8; count of bases not matched to a gene: 14. CDR3 coding DNA: TGTGCCAGCAGCCCCCCCCCAGCTAGCGGGAACGATGAGCAGTTCTTC. This codes for CASSPPPASGNDEQFF.

The rearrangement joins TRBV19 to TRBJ2-1; TRBD2 aligns across 7 bases. CDR1 LNHDA and CDR2 SQIVND come from the germline V gene (reference sequence). Trimming took 3 bases from V and 4 from J; bases not matched to a gene: 6. CDR3 length equals 15 residues. CDR3: CASSIYGGKYNEQFF. CDR3 nucleotide sequence: TGTGCCAGTAGTATTTACGGGGGGAAATACAATGAGCAGTTCTTC.

V and J are TRBV11-2 and TRBJ2-5; D may be TRBD2 (6 bases). V was pared by 1 base and J by 4 bases, with 13 bases between. Germline CDR1 reads SGHAT; CDR2 reads FQNNGV. This CDR3 spans 15 amino acids. The CDR3: CASSLVPGSRETQYF. The CDR3 nucleotides are TGTGCCAGCAGCTTAGTACCCGGGAGCAGAGAGACCCAGTACTTC. The full variable domain, in which reference TRBV11-2 and TRBJ2-5 provide the parts outside the CDR3, is EAGVAQSPRYKIIEKRQSVAFWCNPISGHATLYWYQQILGQGPKLLIQFQNNGVVDDSQLPKDRFSAERLKGVDSTLKIQPAKLEDSAVYLCASSLVPGSRETQYFGPGTRLLVL.

The V gene is TRBV12-3 or TRBV12-4, the J gene TRBJ2-5, with 8 bases lining up with TRBD1. V shed 6 bases and J 6 bases; nucleotides not matched to a gene: 6. This CDR3 comprises 13 residues. The CDR3 loop reads CASRATGGKTQYF. The CDR3 bases are TGTGCCAGCAGGGCAACAGGGGGGAAGACCCAGTACTTC.

This chain uses TRBV7-6 with TRBJ2-5; 10 positions match TRBD1. V lost 6 bases and J lost 9; bases outside the gene matches: 13. The CDR3 spans 15 residues. The germline V gene has CDR1 SGHVS and CDR2 FNYEAQ. The DNA for the CDR3 is TGTGCCAGCAGACCCACCGGGACAGGGGCATGGGCCCAGTACTTC. It encodes CASRPTGTGAWAQYF. Drawing the rest from reference TRBV7-6 and TRBJ2-5, the complete variable domain is GAGVSQSPRYKVTKRGQDVALRCDPISGHVSLYWYRQALGQGPEFLTYFNYEAQQDKSGLPNDRFSAERPEGSISTLTIQRTEQRDSAMYRCASRPTGTGAWAQYFGPGTRLLVL.

This chain uses TRBV19 with TRBJ1-2; no clear D. Germline V CDR1 and CDR2: LNHDA, SQIVND (reference sequence). The length of the CDR3 is 12 residues. V lost 7 bases and J lost 5, with 11 bases in between. The CDR3, as DNA: TGTGCCAGTAACCGGGGTTTTTATGGCTACACCTTC. Amino acids: CASNRGFYGYTF.

The genes are TRBV19 and TRBJ2-7; possibly TRBD1 for D (6 bases). Trimming removed 3 bases from V and 7 bases from J, with 16 bases in between. This CDR3 region has 14 residues. Germline values: CDR1 LNHDA, CDR2 SQIVND (reference sequence). The CDR3, as DNA: TGTGCCAGTAGTATGCGTCAGGGGTTTGAAGAGCAGTACTTC. Its protein is CASSMRQGFEEQYF.

The rearrangement joins TRBV2 to TRBJ2-2; the D is unclear. Germline V gene lookup returns CDR1 SNHLY and CDR2 FYNNEI. V was clipped by 4 bases and J by 7 bases, with 7 bases between them. There are 12 residues in the CDR3. DNA for the CDR3: TGTGCCAGCAGTGTTACGCTCGGGGAGCTGTTTTTT. Encoded protein: CASSVTLGELFF.

The CDR3 here is CASSTPYEQYF. Here the CDR3 DNA reads TGTGCCAGCAGTACCCCCTACGAGCAGTACTTC. V and J are TRBV27 and TRBJ2-7; D remains unclear. Germline assignment: CDR1 MNHEY and CDR2 SMNVEV (reference sequence). The V end was cut by 5 bases, the J end by 2 bases, with 4 bases between. This CDR3 region has 11 residues.

V usage is TRBV28 and J usage is TRBJ1-1; unclear D gene. The CDR3 is 12 amino acids. V was shortened by 8 bases and J by 6 bases, with 13 bases between the two germline ends. Germline CDR1 is MDHEN and CDR2 is SYDVKM. CDR3 protein: CASYSGPSEAFF. CDR3 coding DNA: TGTGCCAGCTATTCTGGGCCTTCTGAAGCTTTCTTT.